This TCR beta chain was recovered during a study of cytomegalovirus exposure and HLA in healthy donors. This CDR3 region has 16 residues. Trimming removed 4 bases at V and 3 bases at J, with 18 bases between. Germline values: CDR1 MNHEY, CDR2 SVGAGI. PCR primers comprised 60 Vbeta and 13 Jbeta primers. Produced via immunoSEQ multiplex PCR; TCRdb's table is partial and in-frame only. The sample gives about 110,000 clones, roughly 82% of which show up once; roughly 1.6% is in the top ten. The clonotype originates from a man aged 50 to 60 in good health and CMV-seronegative. The source material was PBMCs. This sequence joins TRBV6-5 and TRBJ1-2, with D maybe TRBD1 (5 bases). The DNA for the CDR3 is TGTGCCAGCAGTTTTCCAGACAGCTCACTTTACTATGGCTACACCTTC. The encoded protein is CASSFPDSSLYYGYTF.